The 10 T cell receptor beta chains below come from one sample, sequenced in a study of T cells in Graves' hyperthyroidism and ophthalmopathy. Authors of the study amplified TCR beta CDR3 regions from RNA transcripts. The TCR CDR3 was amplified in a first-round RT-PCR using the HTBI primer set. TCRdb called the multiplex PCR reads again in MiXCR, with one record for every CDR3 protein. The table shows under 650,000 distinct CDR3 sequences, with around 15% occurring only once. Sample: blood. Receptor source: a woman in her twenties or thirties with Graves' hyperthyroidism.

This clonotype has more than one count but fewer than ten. CDR3 DNA: TGTGCCAGCAGCTTGACCAAGGGAGCTCACCCCTACGAGCAGTACTTC. This gives the protein CASSLTKGAHPYEQYF. The gene calls are TRBV5-6 and TRBJ2-7, with a weak D call TRBD2 (5 bases). V was shortened by 1 base and J by 2 bases, with 16 bases between the two germline ends. Germline CDR1 reads SGHDT; CDR2 reads YYEEEE. CDR3 length equals 16 residues.

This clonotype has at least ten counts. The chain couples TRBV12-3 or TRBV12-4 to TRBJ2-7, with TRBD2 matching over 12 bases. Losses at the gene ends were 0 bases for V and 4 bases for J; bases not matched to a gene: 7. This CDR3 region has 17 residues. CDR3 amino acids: CASSLALTSGRSYEQYF. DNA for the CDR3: TGTGCCAGCAGTTTAGCCTTGACTAGCGGGAGATCGTACGAGCAGTACTTC.

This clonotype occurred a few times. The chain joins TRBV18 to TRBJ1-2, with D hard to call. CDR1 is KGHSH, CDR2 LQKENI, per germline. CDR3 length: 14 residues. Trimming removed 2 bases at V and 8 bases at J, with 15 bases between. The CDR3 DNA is TGTGCCAGCTCACCATTTGACCCCCCGGAGGGCTACACCTTC. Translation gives CASSPFDPPEGYTF.

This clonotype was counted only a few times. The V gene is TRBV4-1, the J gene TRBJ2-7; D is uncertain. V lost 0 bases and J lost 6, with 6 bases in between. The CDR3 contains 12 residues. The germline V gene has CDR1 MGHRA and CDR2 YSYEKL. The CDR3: CASSQDATEQYF. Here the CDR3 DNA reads TGCGCCAGCAGCCAAGATGCTACCGAGCAGTACTTC.

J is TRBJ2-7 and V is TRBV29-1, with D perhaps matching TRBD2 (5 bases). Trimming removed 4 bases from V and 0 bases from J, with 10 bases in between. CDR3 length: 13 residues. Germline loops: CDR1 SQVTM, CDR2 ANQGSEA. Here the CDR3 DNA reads TGCAGCGTTGCAGCGGAATACTCCTACGAGCAGTACTTC. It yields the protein CSVAAEYSYEQYF.

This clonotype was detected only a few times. CDR3 in DNA: TGTGCCAGCAGCTTAACTGGACGAGAACTCTCTGGGGCCAACGTCCTGACTTTC. Protein: CASSLTGRELSGANVLTF. V is TRBV7-8 and J is TRBJ2-6; D call uncertain. CDR3 length: 18 amino acids. Trimming pared 2 bases from V and 0 bases from J, leaving 14 bases between. Germline V gives CDR1 SGHVS, CDR2 FQNEAQ.

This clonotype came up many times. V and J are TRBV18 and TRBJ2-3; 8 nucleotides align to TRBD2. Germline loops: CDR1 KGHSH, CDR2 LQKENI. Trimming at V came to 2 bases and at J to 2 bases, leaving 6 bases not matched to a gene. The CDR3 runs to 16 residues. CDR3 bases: TGTGCCAGCTCACCAGGCCTAGCGGGTCTCACAGATACGCAGTATTTT. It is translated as CASSPGLAGLTDTQYF.

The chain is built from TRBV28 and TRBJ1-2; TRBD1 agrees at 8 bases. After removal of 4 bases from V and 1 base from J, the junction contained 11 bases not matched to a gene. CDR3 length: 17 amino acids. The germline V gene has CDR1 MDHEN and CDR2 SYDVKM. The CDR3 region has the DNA TGTGCCAGCAGTTCCTGGGACAGGATCTCAAGTAACTATGGCTACACCTTC. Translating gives CASSSWDRISSNYGYTF.

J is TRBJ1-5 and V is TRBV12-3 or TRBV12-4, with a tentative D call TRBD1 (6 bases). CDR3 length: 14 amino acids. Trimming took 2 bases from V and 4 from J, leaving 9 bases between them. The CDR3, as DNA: TGTGCCAGCAGTTTAAGGAGGGGGAATCAGCCCCAGCATTTT. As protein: CASSLRRGNQPQHF.

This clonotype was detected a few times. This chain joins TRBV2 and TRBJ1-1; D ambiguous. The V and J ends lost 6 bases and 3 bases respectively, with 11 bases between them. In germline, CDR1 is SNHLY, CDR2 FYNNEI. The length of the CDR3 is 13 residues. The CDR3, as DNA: TGTGCCAGCAGGACTGAAAGGGACACTGAAGCTTTCTTT. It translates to CASRTERDTEAFF. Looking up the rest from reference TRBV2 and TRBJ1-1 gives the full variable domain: EPEVTQTPSHQVTQMGQEVILRCVPISNHLYFYWYRQILGQKVEFLVSFYNNEISEKSEIFDDQFSVERPDGSNFTLKIRSTKLEDSAMYFCASRTERDTEAFFGQGTRLTVV.